This TCR beta chain was sequenced for a study of T cell responses to AZD1222 COVID-19 vaccine. Broader study findings: Most donors were white British, females outnumbered males, and clonal diversity was possibly underestimated. Reportedly, nearly half of unique spike TCRs recognized epitopes outside B.1.351/B.1.1.7 mutations. Sampling that yielded the repertoires occurred only after the peak T cell response.

The assay was immunoSEQ multiplex PCR, and TCRdb's table has in-frame clones only and misses some. The sample carries roughly 100,000 clones, 86% recorded once. Worth noting for this clone: Its antigen remains unknown.

J lost 5 bases, V lost 2 bases, and 7 bases had no gene match. The CDR3 length is 15 residues. Germline CDR1 and CDR2: MNHEY and SVGEGT. The sample consisted of peripheral blood, taken 28 days after the second dose of the MenACWY control vaccine. The chain carries TRBV6-2 or TRBV6-3 and TRBJ2-7, with TRBD2 matching 9 bases. The source is an adult who received the MenACWY meningococcal vaccine as a control. The CDR3 here is CASSYVAGGRNEQYF. DNA of the CDR3: TGTGCCAGCAGTTACGTGGCGGGGGGGCGGAACGAGCAGTACTTC.